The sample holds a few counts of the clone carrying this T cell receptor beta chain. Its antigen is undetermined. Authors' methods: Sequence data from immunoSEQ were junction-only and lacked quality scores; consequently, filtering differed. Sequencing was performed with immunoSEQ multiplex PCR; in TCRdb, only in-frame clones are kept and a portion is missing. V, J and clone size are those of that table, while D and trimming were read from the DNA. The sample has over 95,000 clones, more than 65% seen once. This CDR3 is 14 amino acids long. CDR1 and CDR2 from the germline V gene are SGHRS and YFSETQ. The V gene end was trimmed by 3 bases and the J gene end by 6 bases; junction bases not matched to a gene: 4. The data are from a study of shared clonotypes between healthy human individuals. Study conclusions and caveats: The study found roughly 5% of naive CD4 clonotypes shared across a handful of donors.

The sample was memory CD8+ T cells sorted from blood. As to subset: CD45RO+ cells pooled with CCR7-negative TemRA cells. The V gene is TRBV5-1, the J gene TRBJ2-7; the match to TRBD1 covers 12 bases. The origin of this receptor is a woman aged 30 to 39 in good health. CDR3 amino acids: CASSSGTGGVEQYF. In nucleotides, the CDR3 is TGCGCCAGCAGCTCCGGGACAGGGGGCGTCGAGCAGTACTTC. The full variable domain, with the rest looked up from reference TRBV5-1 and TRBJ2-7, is KAGVTQTPRYLIKTRGQQVTLSCSPISGHRSVSWYQQTPGQGLQFLFEYFSETQRNKGNFPGRFSGRQFSNSRSEMNVSTLELGDSALYLCASSSGTGGVEQYFGPGTRLTVT.